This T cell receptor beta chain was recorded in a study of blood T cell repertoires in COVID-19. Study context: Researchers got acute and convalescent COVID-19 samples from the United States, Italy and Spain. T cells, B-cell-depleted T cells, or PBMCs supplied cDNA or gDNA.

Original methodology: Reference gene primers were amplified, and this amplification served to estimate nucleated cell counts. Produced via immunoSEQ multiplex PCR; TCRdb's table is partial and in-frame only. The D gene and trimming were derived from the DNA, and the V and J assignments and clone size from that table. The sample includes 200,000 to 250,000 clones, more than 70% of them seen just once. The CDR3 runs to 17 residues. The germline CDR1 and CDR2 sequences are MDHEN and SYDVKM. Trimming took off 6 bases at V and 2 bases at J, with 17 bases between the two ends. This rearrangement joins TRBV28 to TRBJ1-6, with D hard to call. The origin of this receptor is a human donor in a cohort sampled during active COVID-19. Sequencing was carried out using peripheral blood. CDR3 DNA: TGTGCCAGCAGCCCCGGGGATACAGCTACCTATAATTCACCCCTCCACTTT. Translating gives CASSPGDTATYNSPLHF.